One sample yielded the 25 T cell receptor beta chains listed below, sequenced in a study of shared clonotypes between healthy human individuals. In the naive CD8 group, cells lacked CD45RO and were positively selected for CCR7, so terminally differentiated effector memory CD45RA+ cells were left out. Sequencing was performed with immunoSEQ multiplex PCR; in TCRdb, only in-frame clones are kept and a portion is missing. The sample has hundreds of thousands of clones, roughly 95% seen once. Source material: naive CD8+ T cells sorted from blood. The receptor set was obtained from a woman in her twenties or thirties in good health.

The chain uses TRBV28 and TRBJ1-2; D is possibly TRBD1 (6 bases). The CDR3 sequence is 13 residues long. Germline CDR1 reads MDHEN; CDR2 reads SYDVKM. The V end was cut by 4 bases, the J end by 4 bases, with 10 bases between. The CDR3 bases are TGTGCCAGCAGTTACAGGGTCGGCTATGGCTACACCTTC. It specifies CASSYRVGYGYTF.

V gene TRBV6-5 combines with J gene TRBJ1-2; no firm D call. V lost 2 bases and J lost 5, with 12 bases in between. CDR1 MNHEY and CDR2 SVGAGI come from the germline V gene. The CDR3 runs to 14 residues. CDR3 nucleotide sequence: TGTGCCAGCAGTTACACCGGGGAATCATATGGCTACACCTTC. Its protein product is CASSYTGESYGYTF.

CDR3 amino acids: CASSANREVATNEKLFF. As DNA, the CDR3 is TGTGCCAGCAGCGCAAACAGGGAGGTGGCAACTAATGAAAAACTGTTTTTT. The J gene is TRBJ1-4, the V gene TRBV9; the D gene is possibly TRBD1 (6 bases). This CDR3 spans 17 amino acids. The V end was cut by 3 bases, the J end by 0 bases, with 15 bases between. CDR1 and CDR2 from the germline V gene are SGDLS and YYNGEE.

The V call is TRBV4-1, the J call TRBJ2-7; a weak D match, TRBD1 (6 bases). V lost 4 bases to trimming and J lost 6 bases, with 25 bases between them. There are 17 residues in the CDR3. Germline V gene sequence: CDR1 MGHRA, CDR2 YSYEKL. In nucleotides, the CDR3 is TGCGCCAGCAGCCCCGGACCAATGGGGCAGGGGCTGGGCGAGCAGTACTTC. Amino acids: CASSPGPMGQGLGEQYF.

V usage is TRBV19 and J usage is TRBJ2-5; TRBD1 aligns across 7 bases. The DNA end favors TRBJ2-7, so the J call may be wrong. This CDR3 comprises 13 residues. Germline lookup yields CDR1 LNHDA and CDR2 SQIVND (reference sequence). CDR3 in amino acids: CATSVGGKVEQYF. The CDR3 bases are TGTGCCACCTCTGTAGGGGGCAAGGTCGAGCAGTACTTC.

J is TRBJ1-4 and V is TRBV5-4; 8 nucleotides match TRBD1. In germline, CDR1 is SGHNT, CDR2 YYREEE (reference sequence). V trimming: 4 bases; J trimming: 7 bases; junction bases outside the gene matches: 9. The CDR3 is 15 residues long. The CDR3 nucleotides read TGTGCCAGCAGCGCCGGACAGGGAGGGAGTGAAAAACTGTTTTTT. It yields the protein CASSAGQGGSEKLFF.

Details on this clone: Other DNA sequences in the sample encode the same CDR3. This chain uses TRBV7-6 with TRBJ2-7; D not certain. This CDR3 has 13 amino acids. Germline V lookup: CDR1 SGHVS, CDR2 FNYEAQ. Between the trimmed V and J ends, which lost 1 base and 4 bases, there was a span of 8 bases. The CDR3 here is CASSLGPSYEQYF. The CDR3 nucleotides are TGTGCCAGCAGCTTAGGCCCGAGTTACGAGCAGTACTTC. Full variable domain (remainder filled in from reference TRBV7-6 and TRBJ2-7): GAGVSQSPRYKVTKRGQDVALRCDPISGHVSLYWYRQALGQGPEFLTYFNYEAQQDKSGLPNDRFSAERPEGSISTLTIQRTEQRDSAMYRCASSLGPSYEQYFGPGTRLTVT.

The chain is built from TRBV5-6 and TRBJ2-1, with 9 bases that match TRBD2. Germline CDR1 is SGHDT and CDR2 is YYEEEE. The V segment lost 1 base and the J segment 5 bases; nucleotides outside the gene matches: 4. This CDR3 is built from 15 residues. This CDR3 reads CASSLSLAGNNEQFF. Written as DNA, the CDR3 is TGTGCCAGCAGCTTGAGTCTAGCGGGAAACAATGAGCAGTTCTTC. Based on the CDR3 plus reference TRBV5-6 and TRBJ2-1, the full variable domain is DAGVTQSPTHLIKTRGQQVTLRCSPKSGHDTVSWYQQALGQGPQFIFQYYEEEERQRGNFPDRFSGHQFPNYSSELNVNALLLGDSALYLCASSLSLAGNNEQFFGPGTRLTVL.

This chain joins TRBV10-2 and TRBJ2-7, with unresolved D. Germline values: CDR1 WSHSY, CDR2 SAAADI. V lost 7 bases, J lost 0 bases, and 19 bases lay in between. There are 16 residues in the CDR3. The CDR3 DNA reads TGCGCCAGCAAAGGGATCCTCATACCCCCCTCCTACGAGCAGTACTTC. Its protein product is CASKGILIPPSYEQYF.

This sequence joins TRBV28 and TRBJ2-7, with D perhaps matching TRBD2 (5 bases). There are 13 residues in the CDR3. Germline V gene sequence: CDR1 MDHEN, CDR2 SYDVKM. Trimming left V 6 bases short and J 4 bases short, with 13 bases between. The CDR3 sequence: CASRPRGFYEQYF. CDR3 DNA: TGTGCCAGCAGGCCAAGAGGGTTTTACGAGCAGTACTTC.

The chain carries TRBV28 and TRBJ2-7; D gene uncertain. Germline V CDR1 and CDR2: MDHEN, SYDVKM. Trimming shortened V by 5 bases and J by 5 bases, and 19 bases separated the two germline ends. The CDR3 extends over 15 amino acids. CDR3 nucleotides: TGTGCCAGCAGTCCCTGGCCTGAGCCACGGGACGAGCAGTACTTC. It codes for CASSPWPEPRDEQYF.

CDR3 nucleotides: TGCAGCGTTGAACATGGGGACAACTATGGCTACACCTTC. It codes for CSVEHGDNYGYTF. The chain couples TRBV29-1 to TRBJ1-2; possibly TRBD1 for D (5 bases). The CDR3 consists of 13 residues. The V end lost 2 bases, the J end lost 2 bases, and 9 bases lay between the germline ends. Germline V gene sequence: CDR1 SQVTM, CDR2 ANQGSEA.

In DNA, the CDR3 is TGTGCCTCCCTAGGGGGAGAATTCTACAATGAGCAGTTCTTC. Translated: CASLGGEFYNEQFF. The rearrangement joins TRBV27 to TRBJ2-1; D is possibly TRBD1 (6 bases). This CDR3 comprises 14 residues. V gave up 11 bases and J gave up 3 bases, with 17 bases separating them. The germline CDR1 and CDR2 sequences are MNHEY and SMNVEV (reference sequence).

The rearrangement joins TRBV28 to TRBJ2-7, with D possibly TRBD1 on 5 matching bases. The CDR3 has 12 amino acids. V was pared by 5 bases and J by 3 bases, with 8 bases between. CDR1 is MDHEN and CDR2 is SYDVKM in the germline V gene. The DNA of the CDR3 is TGTGCCAGCAGTCGACAGTTCTACGAGCAGTACTTC. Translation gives CASSRQFYEQYF.

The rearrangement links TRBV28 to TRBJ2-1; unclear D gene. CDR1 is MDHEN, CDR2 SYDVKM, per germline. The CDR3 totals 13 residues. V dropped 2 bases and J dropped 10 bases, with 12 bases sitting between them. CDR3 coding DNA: TGTGCCAGCAGTTTACCCCCGGACCTCGAGCAGTTCTTC. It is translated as CASSLPPDLEQFF. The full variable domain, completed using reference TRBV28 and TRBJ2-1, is DVKVTQSSRYLVKRTGEKVFLECVQDMDHENMFWYRQDPGLGLRLIYFSYDVKMKEKGDIPEGYSVSREKKERFSLILESASTNQTSMYLCASSLPPDLEQFFGPGTRLTVL.

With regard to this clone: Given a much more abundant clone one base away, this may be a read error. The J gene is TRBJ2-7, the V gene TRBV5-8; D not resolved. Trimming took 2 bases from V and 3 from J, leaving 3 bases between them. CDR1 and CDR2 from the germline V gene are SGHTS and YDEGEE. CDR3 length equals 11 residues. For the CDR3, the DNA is TGTGCCAGCAGCTTTGGCTACGAGCAGTACTTC. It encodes CASSFGYEQYF. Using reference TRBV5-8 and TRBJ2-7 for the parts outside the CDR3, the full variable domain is EAGVTQSPTHLIKTRGQQATLRCSPISGHTSVYWYQQALGLGLQFLLWYDEGEERNRGNFPPRFSGRQFPNYSSELNVNALELEDSALYLCASSFGYEQYFGPGTRLTVT.

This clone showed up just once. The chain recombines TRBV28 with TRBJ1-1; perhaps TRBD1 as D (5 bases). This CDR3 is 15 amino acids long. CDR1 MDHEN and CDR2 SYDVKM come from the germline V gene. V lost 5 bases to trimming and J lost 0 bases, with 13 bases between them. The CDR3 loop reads CASSTTVRMNTEAFF. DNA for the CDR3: TGTGCCAGCAGTACGACAGTTAGGATGAACACTGAAGCTTTCTTT.

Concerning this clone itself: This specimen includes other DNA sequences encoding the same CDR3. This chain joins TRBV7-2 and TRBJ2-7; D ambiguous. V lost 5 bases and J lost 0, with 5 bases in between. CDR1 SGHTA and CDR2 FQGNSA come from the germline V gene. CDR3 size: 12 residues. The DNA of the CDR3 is TGTGCCAGCAGCCTCCCCTCCTACGAGCAGTACTTC. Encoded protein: CASSLPSYEQYF.

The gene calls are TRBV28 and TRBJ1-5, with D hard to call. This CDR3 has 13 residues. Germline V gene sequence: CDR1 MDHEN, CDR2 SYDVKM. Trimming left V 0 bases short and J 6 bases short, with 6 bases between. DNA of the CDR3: TGTGCCAGCAGTTTATGGGGTGGTCAGCCCCAGCATTTT. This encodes CASSLWGGQPQHF.

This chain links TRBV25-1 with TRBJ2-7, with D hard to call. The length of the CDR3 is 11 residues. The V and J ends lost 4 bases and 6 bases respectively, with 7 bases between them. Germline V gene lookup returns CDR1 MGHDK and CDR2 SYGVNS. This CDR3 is CASSVLGEQYF. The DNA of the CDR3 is TGTGCCAGCAGTGTTCTAGGCGAGCAGTACTTC.

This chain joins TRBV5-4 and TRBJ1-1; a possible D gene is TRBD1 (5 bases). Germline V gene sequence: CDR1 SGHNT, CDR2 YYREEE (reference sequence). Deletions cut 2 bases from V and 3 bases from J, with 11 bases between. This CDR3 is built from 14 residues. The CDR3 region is CASSLDRIHTEAFF. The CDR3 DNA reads TGTGCCAGCAGCTTAGACAGAATCCACACTGAAGCTTTCTTT.

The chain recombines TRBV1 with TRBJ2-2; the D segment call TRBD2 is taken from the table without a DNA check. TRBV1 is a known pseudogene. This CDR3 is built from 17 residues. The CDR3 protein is CTSSQKGLARNTGELFF. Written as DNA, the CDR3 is TGCACCAGCAGCCAGAAGGGACTAGCGAGAAACACCGGGGAGCTGTTTTTT.

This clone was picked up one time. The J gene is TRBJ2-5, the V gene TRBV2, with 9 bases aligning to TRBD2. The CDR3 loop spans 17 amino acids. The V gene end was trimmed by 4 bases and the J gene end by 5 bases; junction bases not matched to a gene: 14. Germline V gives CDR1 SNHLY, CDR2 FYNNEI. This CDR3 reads CASSGGHVSGRWETQYF. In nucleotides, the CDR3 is TGTGCCAGCAGTGGCGGGCACGTTAGCGGGAGATGGGAGACCCAGTACTTC. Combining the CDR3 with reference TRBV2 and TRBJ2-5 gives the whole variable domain EPEVTQTPSHQVTQMGQEVILRCVPISNHLYFYWYRQILGQKVEFLVSFYNNEISEKSEIFDDQFSVERPDGSNFTLKIRSTKLEDSAMYFCASSGGHVSGRWETQYFGPGTRLLVL.

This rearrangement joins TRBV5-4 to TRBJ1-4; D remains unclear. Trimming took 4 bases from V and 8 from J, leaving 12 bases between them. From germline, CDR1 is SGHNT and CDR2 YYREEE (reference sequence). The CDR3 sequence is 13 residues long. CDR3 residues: CASSRNSYEKLFF. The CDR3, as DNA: TGTGCCAGCAGCCGTAATTCATACGAAAAACTGTTTTTT. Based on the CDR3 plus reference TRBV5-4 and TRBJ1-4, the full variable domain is ETGVTQSPTHLIKTRGQQVTLRCSSQSGHNTVSWYQQALGQGPQFIFQYYREEENGRGNFPPRFSGLQFPNYSSELNVNALELDDSALYLCASSRNSYEKLFFGSGTQLSVL.

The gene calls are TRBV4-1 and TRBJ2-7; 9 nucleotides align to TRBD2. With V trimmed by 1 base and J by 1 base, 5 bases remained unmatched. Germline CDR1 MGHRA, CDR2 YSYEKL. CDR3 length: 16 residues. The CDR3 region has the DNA TGCGCCAGCAGCCAAGGAATAGCGGGAGAGTCCTACGAGCAGTACTTC. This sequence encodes CASSQGIAGESYEQYF.